The 31 T cell receptor beta chains below were found in one sample sequenced in a study of T cell clonality in common variable immunodeficiency. Produced via immunoSEQ multiplex PCR; TCRdb's table is partial and in-frame only. In total the sample includes about 40,000 clones, none of them seen once. The sample was peripheral blood mononuclear cells. These receptors all come from a person aged 18-70 years in good health.

Many counts were recorded for this clone. The CDR3 end lies 3 residues beyond the end of the read and is filled in from the germline J gene. The chain employs TRBV5-1 and TRBJ2-5, with 10 positions matching TRBD2. V lost 4 bases, J lost 1 base, and 7 bases stayed unmatched. The length of the CDR3 is 16 residues. CDR1 is SGHRS, CDR2 YFSETQ, per germline. CDR3 sequence: CASSPVAGGFQETQYF. The part of the CDR3 DNA that was read is TGCGCCAGCAGCCCCGTAGCGGGAGGCTTCCAAGAGACC.

About this clone itself: This clone may be a read error of a much larger clone one base away. The read ends 3 residues shy of where the CDR3 ends; the end is completed using the germline J gene. J is TRBJ2-3 and V is TRBV7-2, with D possibly being TRBD1 (6 bases). This CDR3 contains 14 residues. CDR1 SGHTA and CDR2 FQGNSA come from the germline V gene. CDR3 amino acids: CASSPTQGNQPQYF. Partial CDR3 DNA: TGTGCCAGCAGCCCAACTCAGGGGAATCAGCCG.

In this sample, this clone turned up a few times. The observed sequence ends 3 residues before the CDR3 terminus, with the missing tail filled in from the germline J gene. The chain links TRBV30 to TRBJ2-7, with a weak D call TRBD1 (6 bases). Trimming took off 2 bases at V and 0 bases at J, with 23 bases between the two ends. Germline V gives CDR1 GTSNPN, CDR2 SVGIG (reference sequence). This CDR3 is 18 amino acids long. The covered CDR3 bases are TGTGCCTGGAGTACCTGGGACAAGGAGTTTCTGGGCTCCTACGAG. It translates to CAWSTWDKEFLGSYE. The whole CDR3 sequence is CAWSTWDKEFLGSYEQYF.

This clone has at least ten counts. The sequence runs out 3 residues before the end of the CDR3; the remainder is reconstructed from the germline J gene. The chain has TRBV7-8 and TRBJ2-1; TRBD1 matches 9 bases. The CDR3 contains 17 residues. CDR1 and CDR2 from the germline V gene are SGHVS and FQNEAQ. The trim removed 7 bases at V and 1 base at J, leaving 11 bases unmatched. CDR3 protein: CASTQTRGTGSYNEQFF. CDR3 DNA, as far as it was read: TGTGCCAGCACTCAGACTAGGGGGACAGGGTCCTACAATGAG.

This CDR3 is CASTQGQSSAQYF. Incomplete CDR3 DNA: TGTGCCAGTACGCAGGGACAGTCCTCAGCG. The V and J genes are TRBV19 and TRBJ2-3; 7 bases match TRBD1. The read ends 3 residues early relative to the CDR3; the germline J gene fills the gap. The CDR3 is 13 amino acids. Germline V lookup: CDR1 LNHDA, CDR2 SQIVND (reference sequence).

This clone was observed many times. The CDR3 extends 3 residues past the end of the read, so its final part is completed from the germline J gene. The chain is built from TRBV11-2 and TRBJ2-4; no reliable D call. The CDR3 runs to 14 residues. Germline-derived CDR1 and CDR2 are SGHAT and FQNNGV. The DNA read from the CDR3 is TGTGCCAGCAGCTTAGCTTTAGCTCATAAGGTT. Amino acids: CASSLALAHKV. Given in full, the CDR3 is CASSLALAHKVQYF. Full variable domain (outside the CDR3, taken from reference TRBV11-2 and TRBJ2-4): EAGVAQSPRYKIIEKRQSVAFWCNPISGHATLYWYQQILGQGPKLLIQFQNNGVVDDSQLPKDRFSAERLKGVDSTLKIQPAKLEDSAVYLCASSLALAHKVQYFGAGTRLSVL.

At least ten counts were recorded for this clone. The CDR3 end falls 3 residues outside the read, so it is completed with the germline J gene. This chain uses TRBV2 with TRBJ2-2; D call uncertain. CDR1 and CDR2 (germline): SNHLY, FYNNEI. The CDR3 extends over 12 amino acids. With 4 bases removed from V and 6 bases from J, the gap between germline ends came to 6 bases. CDR3 sequence reads: CASSVSAGELFF. CDR3 bases read: TGTGCCAGCAGTGTTTCGGCCGGGGAG.

This clone was found many times. The read ends 3 residues before the CDR3 terminus; that terminus is restored from the germline J gene. This chain links TRBV7-3 with TRBJ1-3; D is unresolved. Germline V CDR1 and CDR2: SGHTA, FQGTGA. CDR3 length: 13 amino acids. CDR3 loop: CASSPLGSPPIYF. The part of the CDR3 DNA that was read is TGTGCCAGCAGCCCTCTCGGGTCCCCCCCG.

This clone showed up many times. The sequenced fragment ends 3 residues before the CDR3 boundary, so the rest is inferred from the germline J gene. V and J are TRBV20-1 and TRBJ2-7; 11 bases line up with TRBD2. Germline loops: CDR1 DFQATT, CDR2 SNEGSKA (reference sequence). Trimming took 3 bases from V and 4 from J; bases not matched to a gene: 14. The CDR3 has 17 amino acids. CDR3 region: CSASGASGRSLGYEQYF. The part of the CDR3 DNA that was read is TGCAGTGCTAGTGGGGCTAGCGGGAGGTCCTTGGGATACGAG.

The table lists this clone with many counts. The read falls 3 residues short of the CDR3 end, and the missing part is taken from the germline J gene. The V gene is TRBV28, the J gene TRBJ2-5, with D unclear. Trimming stripped 5 bases from V and 4 bases from J, with 8 bases between. The CDR3 contains 12 residues. From germline, CDR1 is MDHEN and CDR2 SYDVKM. CDR3 bases read: TGTGCCAGCAGTCAAGCAGGAGAGACC. Its protein product is CASSQAGET. The complete CDR3 protein is CASSQAGETQYF.

Remarks on this clone: The sequence runs out 3 residues before the end of the CDR3; the remainder is reconstructed from the germline J gene. The V call is TRBV7-2, the J call TRBJ2-7, with D unclear. The germline gives CDR1 SGHTA, CDR2 FQGNSA. V was trimmed by 1 base and J by 3 bases, leaving 7 bases between them. This CDR3 has 13 residues. CDR3 in amino acids: CASSLGPRYEQYF. The covered CDR3 bases are TGTGCCAGCAGCTTAGGGCCACGCTACGAG.

Many counts were recorded for this clone. The CDR3 end lies 3 residues beyond the end of the read and is filled in from the germline J gene. The chain uses TRBV19 and TRBJ1-1, with 9 nucleotides matching TRBD1. With 5 bases clipped from V and 5 bases from J, the junction kept 9 bases outside the gene matches. CDR1 and CDR2 (germline): LNHDA, SQIVND (reference sequence). The CDR3 spans 15 residues. CDR3: CASSDEDRGGTEAFF. The DNA read from the CDR3 is TGTGCCAGTAGTGACGAAGACAGGGGGGGAACTGAA.

The table lists this clone with many counts. The CDR3 end falls 3 residues outside the read, so it is completed with the germline J gene. The chain is built from TRBV20-1 and TRBJ1-1; a weak D match, TRBD1 (6 bases). The CDR3 is 14 residues long. Germline CDR1 reads DFQATT; CDR2 reads SNEGSKA (reference sequence). Trimming removed 4 bases at V and 4 bases at J, with 16 bases between. The covered CDR3 bases are TGCAGTGCTACACGCACAGGGAGAGGCACTGAA. It codes for CSATRTGRGTE. The whole CDR3 is CSATRTGRGTEAFF.

Notes on this clone: Read coverage stops 3 residues before the CDR3 terminus; the germline J gene supplies the remainder. This sequence joins TRBV5-4 and TRBJ2-1, with 9 bases fitting TRBD2. V lost 6 bases, J lost 8 bases, and 15 bases stayed unmatched. Germline CDR1 and CDR2: SGHNT and YYREEE (reference sequence). This CDR3 contains 16 residues. The CDR3 bases that were read are TGTGCCAGCACCCTGGGGGGGGCGGGGGGGATTTATGAG. Translation gives CASTLGGAGGIYE. The CDR3 in its entirety is CASTLGGAGGIYEQFF.

In the case of this clone: Sequence at one end of the junction differs from germline and may be a read error. The DNA ends 3 residues before the CDR3 does, and the rest of the CDR3 is filled in from the germline J gene. Other nucleotide sequences in the sample specify the same CDR3. The V and J genes are TRBV30 and TRBJ1-3; D is perhaps TRBD1 (6 bases). Germline V gene sequence: CDR1 GTSNPN, CDR2 SVGIG (reference sequence). The CDR3 loop spans 12 amino acids. Here the CDR3 reads CAWRDRSNTIYF. The sequenced CDR3 bases are TGTGCCTGGAGGGACAGATCAAACACG.

This clone has at least ten counts. Sequencing ends 3 residues short of the CDR3 end; the germline J gene provides the rest. The chain combines TRBV5-1 with TRBJ1-6, with 7 bases that match TRBD1. CDR1 and CDR2 (germline): SGHRS, YFSETQ. The CDR3 length is 17 residues. V shed 0 bases and J 6 bases; nucleotides not matched to a gene: 9. The sequenced part of the CDR3 DNA is TGCGCCAGCAGCTTGGGCTCAATAGACAGGGCTAATTCACCC. Translating it yields CASSLGSIDRANSP. The CDR3, in full, reads CASSLGSIDRANSPLHF.

This clone was seen more than once but under ten times. The read halts 3 residues ahead of the CDR3 end, with the missing end drawn from the germline J gene. This chain uses TRBV19 with TRBJ1-1; no firm D call. V shed 2 bases and J shed 5 bases, with 9 bases lying between them. The CDR3 consists of 13 residues. Looked up from germline, CDR1 is LNHDA and CDR2 is SQIVND (reference sequence). Here the CDR3 reads CASSIYGGTEAFF. CDR3 DNA (partial): TGTGCCAGTAGTATATACGGCGGGACTGAA. The full variable domain, in which reference TRBV19 and TRBJ1-1 provide the parts outside the CDR3, is DGGITQSPKYLFRKEGQNVTLSCEQNLNHDAMYWYRQDPGQGLRLIYYSQIVNDFQKGDIAEGYSVSREKKESFPLTVTSAQKNPTAFYLCASSIYGGTEAFFGQGTRLTVV.

This clone was seen repeatedly, ten times or more. The DNA ends 3 residues before the CDR3 does, and the rest of the CDR3 is filled in from the germline J gene. The V gene is TRBV20-1, the J gene TRBJ2-6; 7 bases align to TRBD1. The ends lost 5 bases at V and 1 base at J; junction bases unmatched: 8. The length of the CDR3 is 16 residues. The V gene's germline CDR1 is DFQATT and CDR2 SNEGSKA (reference sequence). CDR3 DNA (partial): TGCAGTGCTGCAGGGGGACAAGGGTCTGGGGCCAACGTC. Protein: CSAAGGQGSGANV. The whole CDR3 sequence reads CSAAGGQGSGANVLTF.

Concerning this clone: The CDR3 end lies 3 residues beyond the end of the read and is filled in from the germline J gene. The chain carries TRBV19 and TRBJ1-5; TRBD1 might be the D (6 bases). CDR3 length: 16 residues. CDR1 is LNHDA, CDR2 SQIVND, per germline (reference sequence). V lost 3 bases and J 4 bases, leaving 16 bases between the germline ends. CDR3 in amino acids: CASSMFGQMWNQPQHF. CDR3 bases read: TGTGCCAGTAGTATGTTCGGACAGATGTGGAATCAGCCC.

The table lists this clone with many counts. The read halts 3 residues ahead of the CDR3 end, with the missing end drawn from the germline J gene. This chain uses TRBV2 with TRBJ2-7; TRBD2 might be the D (6 bases). V dropped 6 bases and J dropped 0 bases, with 21 bases sitting between them. This CDR3 is 17 amino acids long. CDR1 is SNHLY and CDR2 is FYNNEI in the germline V gene. This CDR3 reads CASRGSDASESSYEQYF. CDR3 DNA, as far as it was read: TGTGCCAGCAGGGGGTCCGACGCTAGCGAGAGCTCCTACGAG.

This clone was detected only a few times. The read stops 3 residues short of the end of the CDR3; the missing end is completed from the germline J gene. The sample carries other DNA sequences with the same CDR3. The chain uses TRBV11-3 and TRBJ1-1, with D perhaps matching TRBD1 (5 bases). Germline CDR1 is SGHNT and CDR2 is YENEEA. V was cut by 5 bases and J by 0 bases, with 10 bases left in between. There are 14 residues in the CDR3. The sequenced part of the CDR3 DNA is TGTGCCAGCAGCCAGGGAGGGGTGAACACTGAA. Encoded protein: CASSQGGVNTE. From start to end, the CDR3 is CASSQGGVNTEAFF.

This clone showed up many times. The sequenced part of the CDR3 DNA is TGTGCCAGCAAACCCCGAAGGGGGCGGGAGATCTTCAATGAG. It is translated as CASKPRRGREIFNE. The CDR3 reads in full as CASKPRRGREIFNEQFF. The V call is TRBV13, the J call TRBJ2-1; D may correspond to TRBD1 or TRBD2 (7 bases each). The CDR3 is cut off 3 residues early in the read; its end comes from the germline J gene. V lost 7 bases and J lost 6, with 25 bases in between. The CDR3 loop spans 17 amino acids. Germline loops: CDR1 PRHDT, CDR2 FYEKMQ (reference sequence).

Ten or more counts support this clone. The missing CDR3 end, 3 residues past where the read stops, is filled in from the germline J gene. The chain couples TRBV20-1 to TRBJ2-7; TRBD1 matches at 7 bases. The CDR3 totals 14 residues. In germline, CDR1 is DFQATT, CDR2 SNEGSKA (reference sequence). Trimming took 0 bases from V and 4 from J; bases not matched to a gene: 6. The part of the CDR3 DNA that was read is TGCAGTGCTAGAGAGGGGACAGTCACTTACGAG. It codes for CSAREGTVTYE. The CDR3 in its entirety is CSAREGTVTYEQYF.

This clone came up a few times. The read stops 3 residues short of the end of the CDR3; the missing end is completed from the germline J gene. The chain is built from TRBV2 and TRBJ2-1; 8 positions agree with TRBD2. Unmatched junction bases numbered 13, after V lost 2 bases and J lost 7 bases. The CDR3 loop spans 17 amino acids. CDR1 and CDR2 (germline): SNHLY, FYNNEI. The sequenced CDR3 bases are TGTGCCAGCAGTGAAATCTCCGCTAGCGGGTCGGGGAATGAG. It encodes CASSEISASGSGNE. Given in full, the CDR3 is CASSEISASGSGNEQFF.

This clone was recorded many times. The observed sequence ends 3 residues before the CDR3 terminus, with the missing tail filled in from the germline J gene. This chain uses TRBV20-1 with TRBJ2-1; 10 positions agree with TRBD1. Germline V gene lookup returns CDR1 DFQATT and CDR2 SNEGSKA (reference sequence). The CDR3 is 14 residues long. With 5 bases clipped from V and 6 bases from J, the junction kept 7 bases outside the gene matches. The CDR3 is CSALTGTGVNEQFF. The covered CDR3 bases are TGCAGTGCTCTCACCGGGACAGGGGTCAATGAG.

Turning to this clone: A much bigger clone sits one base away, suggesting this may be a read error. The observed sequence ends 3 residues before the CDR3 terminus, with the missing tail filled in from the germline J gene. The V gene is TRBV18, the J gene TRBJ2-2, with a tentative D call TRBD2 (5 bases). CDR3 size: 13 residues. Germline values: CDR1 KGHSH, CDR2 LQKENI. The covered CDR3 bases are TGTGCCAGCTCACCCCCGACTAATGAAAAG. Encoded protein: CASSPPTNEK. The entire CDR3 protein is CASSPPTNEKLFF. Filled out from reference TRBV18 and TRBJ2-2, the complete variable domain reads NAGVMQNPRHLVRRRGQEARLRCSPMKGHSHVYWYRQLPEEGLKFMVYLQKENIIDESGMPKERFSAEFPKEGPSILRIQQVVRGDSAAYFCASSPPTNEKLFFGEGSRLTVL.

This clone was recorded at least ten times. The read falls 3 residues short of the CDR3 end, and the missing part is taken from the germline J gene. This chain uses TRBV7-8 with TRBJ2-7, with 15 positions matching TRBD2. V shed 5 bases and J 4 bases; nucleotides not matched to a gene: 9. CDR1 SGHVS and CDR2 FQNEAQ come from the germline V gene. The CDR3 is made up of 17 amino acids. The CDR3 DNA, read in part, is TGTGCCAGCAGCCTCGGGACTAGCGGGAGGACGCGGTACGAG. Translated: CASSLGTSGRTRYE. The entire CDR3 sequence reads CASSLGTSGRTRYEQYF.

This clone was seen at least ten times. Read data end 3 residues before the CDR3 end; the end is taken from the germline J gene. The chain has TRBV5-1 and TRBJ2-5, with 7 nucleotides matching TRBD1. This CDR3 spans 14 amino acids. The V gene end was trimmed by 5 bases and the J gene end by 4 bases; junction bases not matched to a gene: 8. The V gene's germline CDR1 is SGHRS and CDR2 YFSETQ. The CDR3 sequence is CASRPTGPLETQYF. CDR3 DNA, as far as it was read: TGCGCCAGCAGACCGACAGGGCCGCTAGAGACC.

This clone was observed a few times. The CDR3 end falls 3 residues outside the read, so it is completed with the germline J gene. The chain employs TRBV30 and TRBJ1-3; TRBD1 agrees at 8 bases. The CDR3 has 15 residues. Germline CDR1 reads GTSNPN; CDR2 reads SVGIG (reference sequence). Trimming at V came to 3 bases and at J to 2 bases, leaving 6 bases not matched to a gene. The CDR3 loop is CAWSSWTGTGNTIYF. The part of the CDR3 DNA that was read is TGTGCCTGGAGCTCCTGGACAGGGACTGGAAACACC. Full variable domain (rest looked up from reference TRBV30 and TRBJ1-3): SQTIHQWPATLVQPVGSPLSLECTVEGTSNPNLYWYRQAAGRGLQLLFYSVGIGQISSEVPQNLSASRPQDRQFILSSKKLLLSDSGFYLCAWSSWTGTGNTIYFGEGSWLTVV.

This clone showed up many times. CDR3: CASSYPRTSRPTEQFF. The sequenced part of the CDR3 DNA is TGTGCCAGCAGCTACCCGCGGACTAGTAGGCCCACTGAG. This chain connects TRBV13 to TRBJ2-1, with 7 nucleotides matching TRBD2. The CDR3 goes on 3 residues after the read ends, and that part is filled in from the germline J gene. Unmatched junction bases numbered 15, after V lost 4 bases and J lost 9 bases. This CDR3 is 16 amino acids long. Germline lookup yields CDR1 PRHDT and CDR2 FYEKMQ (reference sequence).

This clone was found many times. The read falls 3 residues short of the CDR3 end, and the missing part is taken from the germline J gene. The rearrangement joins TRBV5-1 to TRBJ2-1; D unclear. Between the trimmed V and J ends, which lost 4 bases and 0 bases, there was a span of 11 bases. In germline, CDR1 is SGHRS, CDR2 YFSETQ. CDR3 size: 15 residues. The CDR3: CASSVVIGSYNEQFF. CDR3 DNA, as far as it was read: TGCGCCAGCAGCGTAGTAATCGGCTCCTACAATGAG.